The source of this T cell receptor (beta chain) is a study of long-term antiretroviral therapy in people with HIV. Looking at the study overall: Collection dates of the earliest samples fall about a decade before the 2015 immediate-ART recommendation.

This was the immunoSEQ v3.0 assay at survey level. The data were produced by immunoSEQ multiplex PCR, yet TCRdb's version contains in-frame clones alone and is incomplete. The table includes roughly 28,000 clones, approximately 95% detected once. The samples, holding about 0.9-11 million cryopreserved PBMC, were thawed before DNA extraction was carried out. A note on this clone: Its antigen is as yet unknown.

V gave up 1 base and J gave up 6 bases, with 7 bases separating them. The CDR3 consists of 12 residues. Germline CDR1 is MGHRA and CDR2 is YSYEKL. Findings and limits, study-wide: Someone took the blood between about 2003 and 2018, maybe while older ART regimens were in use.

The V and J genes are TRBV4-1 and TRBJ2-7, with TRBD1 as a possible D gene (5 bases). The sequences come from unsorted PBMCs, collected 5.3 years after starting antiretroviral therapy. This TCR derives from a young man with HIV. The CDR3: CASSQGRGEQYF. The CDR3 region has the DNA TGCGCCAGCAGCCAAGGAAGGGGCGAGCAGTACTTC.